The source of this TCR beta chain is a study of T cell clones after liver transplantation. The overall study: TCRbeta sequencing after a pre-transplant mixed lymphocyte reaction identified graft-donor-reactive clones, later tracked in post-transplant blood.

Here immunoSEQ multiplex PCR was the method, and the copy in TCRdb shows in-frame clones only, minus some. The repertoire holds 65,000 to 90,000 clones, with roughly 90% as singletons. The germline CDR1 and CDR2 sequences are LNHDA and SQIVND (reference sequence). The CDR3 length is 16 residues. V shed 2 bases and J shed 1 base, with 14 bases lying between them. The specimen was CD4+ T cells from blood, collected before liver transplant. This chain links TRBV19 with TRBJ1-1, with D unresolved. The clonotype comes from a human donor who received a liver transplant. CDR3 sequence (DNA): TGTGCCAGTAGTATACTGGTTACTCAGAAGAACACTGAAGCTTTCTTT. Residues: CASSILVTQKNTEAFF.